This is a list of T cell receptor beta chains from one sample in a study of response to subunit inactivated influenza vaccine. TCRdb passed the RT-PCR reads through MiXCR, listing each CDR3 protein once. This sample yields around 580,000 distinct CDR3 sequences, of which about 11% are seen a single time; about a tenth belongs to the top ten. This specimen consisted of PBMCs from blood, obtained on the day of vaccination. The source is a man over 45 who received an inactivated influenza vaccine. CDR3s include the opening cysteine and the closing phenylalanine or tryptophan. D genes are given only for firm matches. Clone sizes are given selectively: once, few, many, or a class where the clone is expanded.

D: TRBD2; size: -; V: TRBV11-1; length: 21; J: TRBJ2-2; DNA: TGTGCCAGCAGTCACAGGGGACAGCTCCCACGGACTAGCGGGACCGCCGGGGAGCTGTTTTTT; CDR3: CASSHRGQLPRTSGTAGELFF
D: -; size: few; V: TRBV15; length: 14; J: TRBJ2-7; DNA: TGTGCCACCAGCAGAGAGGGGACCATTTACGAGCAGTACTTC; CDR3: CATSREGTIYEQYF
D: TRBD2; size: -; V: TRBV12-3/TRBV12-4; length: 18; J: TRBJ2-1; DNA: TGTGCCAGCATCATCACTTGGACTAGCGGGACCCACTACAATGAGCAGTTCTTC; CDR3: CASIITWTSGTHYNEQFF
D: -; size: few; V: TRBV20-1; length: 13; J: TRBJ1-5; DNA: TGCAGTGCTGGCCGGGGCCCCAATCAGCCCCAGCATTTT; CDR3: CSAGRGPNQPQHF
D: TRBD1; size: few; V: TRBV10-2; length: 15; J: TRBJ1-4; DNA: TGCGCCAGCAGTGAAAATTCCTGGACAGGAGAAAAACTGTTTTTT; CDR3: CASSENSWTGEKLFF
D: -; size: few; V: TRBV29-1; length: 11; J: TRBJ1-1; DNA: TGCAGCGCAGCAGAGAACACTGAAGCTTTCTTT; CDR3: CSAAENTEAFF
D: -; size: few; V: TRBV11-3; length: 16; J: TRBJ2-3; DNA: TGTGCCAGCAGCTTAGACGCAGGGGTCGGCACAGATACGCAGTATTTT; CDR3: CASSLDAGVGTDTQYF
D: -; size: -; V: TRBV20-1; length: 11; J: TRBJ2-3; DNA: TGCAGTGCTAGGGGGCTCGATACGCAGTATTTT; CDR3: CSARGLDTQYF
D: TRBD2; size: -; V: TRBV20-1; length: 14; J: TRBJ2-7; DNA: TGCAGTGCTAGGACCGGGACTAGCGGGGGCTCTCCGTACTTC; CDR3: CSARTGTSGGSPYF
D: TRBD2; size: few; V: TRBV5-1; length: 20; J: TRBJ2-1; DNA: TGCGCCAGCAGCTATCCCCCGGGACTAGCGGGAGCGAACTCCTACAATGAGCAGTTCTTC; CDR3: CASSYPPGLAGANSYNEQFF
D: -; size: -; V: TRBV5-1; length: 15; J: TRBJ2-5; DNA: TGCGCCAGCAGCTTGATGGGGGCAAGTGGGGAGACCCAGTACTTC; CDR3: CASSLMGASGETQYF
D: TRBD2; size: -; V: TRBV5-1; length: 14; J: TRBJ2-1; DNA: TGCGCCAGCAAACTAGCGGCCCCCCGGGATGAGCAGTTCTTC; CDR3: CASKLAAPRDEQFF
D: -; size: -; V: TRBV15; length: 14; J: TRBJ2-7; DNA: TGTGCCACCAGCAGACAGGACAGCACCTACGAGCAGTACTTC; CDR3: CATSRQDSTYEQYF
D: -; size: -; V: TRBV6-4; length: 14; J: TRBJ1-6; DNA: TGTGCCAGCAGTGACGGCGGGTATTGGTCACCCCTCCACTTT; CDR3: CASSDGGYWSPLHF
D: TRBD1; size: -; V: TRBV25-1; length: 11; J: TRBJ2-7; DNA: TGTGCCAGCAGTGGGGACAGGAGGCAGTACTTC; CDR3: CASSGDRRQYF
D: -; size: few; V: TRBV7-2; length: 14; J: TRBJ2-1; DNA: TGTGCCAGCAAACCAACACACTCAGGGAATGAGCAGTTCTTC; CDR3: CASKPTHSGNEQFF
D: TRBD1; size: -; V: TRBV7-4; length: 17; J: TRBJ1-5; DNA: TGTGCCAGCAGCTGGGGATCAGGGACAGTAGTCAATCAGCCCCAGCATTTT; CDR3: CASSWGSGTVVNQPQHF
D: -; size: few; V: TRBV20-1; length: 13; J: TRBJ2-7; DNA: TGCAGTGCTAGAAATTCAGTTGTCGACGAGCAGTACTTC; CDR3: CSARNSVVDEQYF
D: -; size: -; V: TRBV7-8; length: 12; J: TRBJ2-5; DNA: TGTGCCAGCATCGGAAACGAAGAGACCCAGTACTTC; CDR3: CASIGNEETQYF
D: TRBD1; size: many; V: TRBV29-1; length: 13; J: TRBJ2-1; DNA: TGCAGCGTTGAAATACAGGGGAATCATGAGCAGTTCTTC; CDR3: CSVEIQGNHEQFF
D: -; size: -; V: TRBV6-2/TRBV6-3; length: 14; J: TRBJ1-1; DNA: TGTGCCAGCAGACCCTGGGAGACGAACACTGAAGCTTTCTTT; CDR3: CASRPWETNTEAFF
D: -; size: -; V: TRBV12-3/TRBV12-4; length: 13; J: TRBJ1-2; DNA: TGTGCCAGCAGCCTGGGGAGGTTGGATGGCTACACCTTC; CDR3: CASSLGRLDGYTF
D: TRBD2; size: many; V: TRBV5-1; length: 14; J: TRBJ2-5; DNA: TGCGCCAGCAGCCTAGGGACTAGCCGAGAGACCCAGTACTTC; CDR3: CASSLGTSRETQYF
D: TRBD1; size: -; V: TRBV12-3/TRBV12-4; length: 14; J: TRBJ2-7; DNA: TGTGCCAGCACCCGATCCACAGGGGGCTACGAGCAGTACTTC; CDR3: CASTRSTGGYEQYF
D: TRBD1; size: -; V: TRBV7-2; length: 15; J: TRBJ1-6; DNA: TGTGCCAGCAGCTTATGGTGGGACAGGGATTCACCCCTCCACTTT; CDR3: CASSLWWDRDSPLHF
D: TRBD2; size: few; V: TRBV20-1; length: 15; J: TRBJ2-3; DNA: TGCAGTGCTAGAACGACTAGCGGAAGCACAGATACGCAGTATTTT; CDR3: CSARTTSGSTDTQYF
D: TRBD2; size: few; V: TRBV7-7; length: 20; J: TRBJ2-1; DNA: TGTGCCAGCAGCCCCCGATTAGGCCGGACTAGCGGGAGGGGATACAATGAGCAGTTCTTC; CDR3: CASSPRLGRTSGRGYNEQFF
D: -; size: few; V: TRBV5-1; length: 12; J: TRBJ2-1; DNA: TGCGCCAGCAGCCCCCTATCAGGGGAGCAGTTCTTC; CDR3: CASSPLSGEQFF
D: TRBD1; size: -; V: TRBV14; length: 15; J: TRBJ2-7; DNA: TGTGCCAGCAGCCAAGATCCAGGGGGAATGCGAGAGCAGTACTTC; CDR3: CASSQDPGGMREQYF
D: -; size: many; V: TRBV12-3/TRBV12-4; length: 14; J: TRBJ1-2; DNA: TGTGCCAGCAGTCCCCCCGGAGGATACTATGGCTACACCTTC; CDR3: CASSPPGGYYGYTF
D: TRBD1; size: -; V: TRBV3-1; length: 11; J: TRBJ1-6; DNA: TGTGCCAGCAGCAACAGGGGTCCCCTCCACTTT; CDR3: CASSNRGPLHF
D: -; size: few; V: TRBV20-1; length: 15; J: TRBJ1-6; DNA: TGCAGTGCTAGAGGAGAAACAGGTCGGGATTCACCCCTCCACTTT; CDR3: CSARGETGRDSPLHF
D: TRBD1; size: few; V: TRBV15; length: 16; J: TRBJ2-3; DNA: TGTGCCACCAGCAACCATCGGACAGGACCCACAGATACGCAGTATTTT; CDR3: CATSNHRTGPTDTQYF
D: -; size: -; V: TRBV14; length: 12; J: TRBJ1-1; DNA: TGTGCCAGCAGCCAGTACCAGACTGAAGCTTTCTTT; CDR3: CASSQYQTEAFF
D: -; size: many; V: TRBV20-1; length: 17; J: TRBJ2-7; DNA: TGCAGTGCTAGAGCCCAAGGTAATAGGAGGAGCCAATACGAGCAGTACTTC; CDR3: CSARAQGNRRSQYEQYF
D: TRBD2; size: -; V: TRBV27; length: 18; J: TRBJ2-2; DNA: TGTGCCAGCAGCCCCCGACTAGCGGGGGTCATGAACACCGGGGAGCTGTTTTTT; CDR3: CASSPRLAGVMNTGELFF
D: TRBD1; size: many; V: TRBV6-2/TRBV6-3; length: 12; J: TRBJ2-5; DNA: TGTGCCAGCAGGGGGGACAGCCCGGCCCAGTACTTC; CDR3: CASRGDSPAQYF
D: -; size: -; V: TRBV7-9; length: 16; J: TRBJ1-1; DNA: TGTGCCAGCAGCTTAGTGACGGCCTATTCGAACACTGAAGCTTTCTTT; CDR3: CASSLVTAYSNTEAFF
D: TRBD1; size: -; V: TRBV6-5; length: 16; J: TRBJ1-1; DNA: TGTGCCAGCAGTTACCCGTCAACAGGGGGGAACACTGAAGCTTTCTTT; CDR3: CASSYPSTGGNTEAFF
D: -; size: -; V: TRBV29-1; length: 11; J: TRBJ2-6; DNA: TGCAGCGTGGTAGCGCTCGGCGTCCTGACTTTC; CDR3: CSVVALGVLTF
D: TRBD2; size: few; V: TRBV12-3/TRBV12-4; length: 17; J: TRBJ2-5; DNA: TGTGCCAGCAGTTTGTCACTAGCGGGAGTCGGTCAAGAGACCCAGTACTTC; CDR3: CASSLSLAGVGQETQYF